This T cell receptor beta chain was identified during a study of brain T cells in children with intractable seizures. As regards this clone: Its target is unknown.

Study conclusions and caveats: Patients' HCMV serostatus was unknown; virus specificity rests on CDR3 similarity alone.

The table came from immunoSEQ multiplex PCR; TCRdb's copy has only in-frame clones and leaves some out. The table records a few hundred thousand clones, 93% of them present only once. Time point of the sample: blood from clinic visit 5 months post-surgery; TSC patient then seizure free. Surgery cases with the highest brain T cell transcript signatures were chosen for sequencing. Pre-surgery treatment included at least one anti-epileptic drug. CDR1 is LGHDT and CDR2 is YNNKEL in the germline V gene (reference sequence). CDR3 length equals 15 residues. V lost 3 bases to trimming and J lost 0 bases; unmatched junction nucleotides: 1.

The gene calls are TRBV3-1 (or the pseudogene TRBV3-2) and TRBJ2-2; 7 bases are shared with TRBD2. The TCR sequence derives from a boy in the first two years of life with tuberous sclerosis and intractable seizures. The source was peripheral blood, collected 4 to 5 months after surgery. CDR3 residues: CASSHGLANTGELFF. The CDR3 nucleotides read TGTGCCAGCAGCCATGGACTAGCGAACACCGGGGAGCTGTTTTTT.